This entry is about one T cell receptor (beta chain). This clone appeared many times. Its antigen has not been determined. No per-base quality is available; no much larger clone lies one base away. The data were taken from a study of PD-1 blockade in classical Hodgkin lymphoma (dated by TCRdb to 2018 to 2020). Describing the broader study: Nivolumab dosing was 3 mg/kg intravenously every 2 weeks, continuing until either disease progression or unacceptable toxicity. To define a peripheral blood immune signature of response to PD-1 blockade in classical Hodgkin lymphoma, the study combined TCR beta sequencing with CyTOF. Study-level results and caveats: The study was limited to a single clinical trial cohort, and causes of repertoire differences, possibly disease activity or prior therapy, remained undefined. Patients starting nivolumab less than 1 year after ASCT had lower diversity and were excluded from later analyses to avoid confounding by immune reconstitution. Baseline TCR diversity was reported to be lower in newly diagnosed patients than in healthy donors, and even lower in relapsed/refractory patients. Trial patients with a complete response had baseline diversity similar to that of newly diagnosed patients, while partial responders and progressors had significantly lower diversity. By C4D1, a significant rise was seen in CD4+ TCR diversity but not in CD8+ TCR diversity (p=0.0027 vs p=0.16), and the rise was most apparent among complete responders (p=0.02).

CDR1 and CDR2 (MNHNY, SVGAGI) derive from the germline V gene (reference sequence). V is cut by 2 bases and J by 9 bases, and the space between the germline ends is 8 bases. The CDR3 covers 12 residues, taking in both the cysteine and the phenylalanine. CDR3 DNA only is kept here, 36 bases in frame from base 1. According to the study, the label for this sample's time point signals: cycle 1 day 1 (C1D1), immediately before nivolumab initiation. All trial patients had relapsed after autologous stem cell transplantation, with cohorts A, B and C differing in prior brentuximab vedotin exposure. The trial cohort was composed of about 58 patients with relapsed/refractory classical Hodgkin lymphoma, for whom complete response, partial response or progressive disease was recorded as best overall response. In the multi-cohort phase II CheckMate 205 trial, trial patients received single-agent nivolumab. An independent review committee assessed best overall response using the 2007 International Working Group response criteria. Trial PBMCs were collected just before the start of nivolumab (C1D1) and during therapy at cycle 2 day 1 and cycle 4 day 1. Peripheral blood was collected in 8 mL Vacutainer Cell Preparation Tubes, from which PBMCs were isolated by centrifugation and then cryopreserved.

Genomic DNA was isolated using the Qiagen DNeasy kit from unsorted PBMCs as well as from negatively selected CD4+ and CD8+ fractions. Using primers that anneal to V and J segments, immunoSEQ multiplex PCR amplified the TCR beta CDR3 regions. Amplification bias was minimized using a synthetic immune receptor repertoire, and residual bias was removed computationally after sequencing. In the source study's methods: Custom Python scripts were used to quantify repertoire diversity as the Shannon entropy index. The unsorted, CD4+ and CD8+ repertoires were each analyzed separately, with the exception of combined analyses, where CD4+ and CD8+ sequences were merged in silico. Clonal expansion was defined as at least a 2-fold frequency increase after treatment relative to C1D1, with a pseudocount of 0.5 for undetected baseline clones. Clones with 0 or 1 copy at C1D1 were defined as singleton clones, while clones with 2 or more copies were defined as non-singleton clones. By matching protein sequences in sorted samples from the same patient, clones expanded in unsorted samples were annotated as CD4+, CD8+ or unknown. Wilcoxon tests were applied to paired samples to test diversity changes from C1D1 to C4D1. Imported from immuneACCESS, the table was reduced by TCRdb to in-frame sequences with V and J called. These copies leave out some clones; in studies compared against another copy, an unresolved V gene accounts for under half, and the cause of the remainder is not known. That table furnishes V, J and clone size, whereas the DNA furnished D and trimming. The sample yields about 20,000 clones; around 85% were counted once. The biggest ten clones account for roughly 24% of the sample.

This sequence originates from a human donor with classical Hodgkin lymphoma. This material consisted of peripheral blood mononuclear cells (PBMCs), taken at baseline. The sequence links TRBV6-6 to TRBJ2-1; a confident D gene designation cannot be given. For the CDR3, the sequence is CASSYLSTEQFF. The sequenced DNA: TGTGCCAGCAGTTACCTATCAACTGAGCAGTTCTTC.